The 23 T cell receptor beta chains below all came from one sample that was sequenced in a study of identical twins (TCRdb year 2016). The library was obtained by 5' RACE. TCRdb shows the sequencer as Illumina HiSeq 2000. TCRdb reprocessed the public reads (quality trimming at Q25 with fastp, clone calling with MiXCR) and kept in-frame beta chains. Every CDR3 protein is listed once, alongside the most common genes and DNA of its rows. Within this sample are roughly 220,000 distinct CDR3 sequences, with 5% to 7% of them counted one time only. The biggest ten clones account for roughly 14% of the sample. This sample also appeared in a second study, on T cells expressing NK-cell markers.

The sequenced material came from CD8+ T cells sorted from blood. The source of these receptors is a woman younger than 30 in good health.

This clonotype is medium-sized within its sample. This chain uses TRBV5-1 with TRBJ2-1, with D perhaps TRBD1 (5 bases). The V gene's germline CDR1 is SGHRS and CDR2 YFSETQ. The germline V and J ends were trimmed by 0 bases and 7 bases, with 11 bases remaining between them. The CDR3 loop spans 14 amino acids. The CDR3 nucleotides are TGCGCCAGCAGCTTGGACGCAGGGTGGAATGAGCAGTTCTTC. It translates to CASSLDAGWNEQFF.

This clonotype has ten or more counts. The chain employs TRBV29-1 and TRBJ2-7; 7 bases map to TRBD2. Germline V gene data show CDR1 as SQVTM and CDR2 as ANQGSEA. This CDR3 contains 13 residues. V trimming: 1 base; J trimming: 3 bases; junction bases outside the gene matches: 3. The CDR3 here is CSVEVGGYYEQYF. In DNA, the CDR3 is TGCAGCGTTGAAGTGGGAGGGTACTACGAGCAGTACTTC.

This clonotype has ten or more counts. This chain connects TRBV7-6 to TRBJ2-1; 11 bases are shared with TRBD2. The CDR3 runs to 20 residues. With V trimmed by 7 bases and J by 0 bases, 17 bases remained unmatched. Germline CDR1 is SGHVS and CDR2 is FNYEAQ. The CDR3 loop reads CASTGGLVSSGGRSYNEQFF. The CDR3 DNA sequence: TGTGCCAGCACTGGGGGGCTGGTGTCTAGCGGGGGGCGCTCCTACAATGAGCAGTTCTTC.

This clonotype was recorded many times. The rearrangement joins TRBV29-1 to TRBJ2-7, with TRBD2 matching 7 bases. This CDR3 region has 13 residues. V was clipped by 7 bases and J by 2 bases; unmatched bases: 8. Germline V gene sequence: CDR1 SQVTM, CDR2 ANQGSEA. As DNA, the CDR3 is TGCAGCGCTGTAGGGAGCGGGACCTACGAGCAGTACTTC. As protein: CSAVGSGTYEQYF.

As for this clonotype: No conserved phenylalanine or tryptophan is present at the end of the CDR3, so a read error is the likely explanation. The chain employs TRBV6-1 and TRBJ2-1; either TRBD1 or TRBD2 may supply D (5 bases each). The CDR3 sequence is 13 residues long. V gave up 7 bases and J gave up 0 bases, with 7 bases separating them. Germline-derived CDR1 and CDR2 are MNHNS and SASEGT. CDR3 sequence (DNA): TGTGCCAGCACAGGGAGCTCCTACAATGAGCAGTTCTCC. Its translation is CASTGSSYNEQFS.

This clonotype showed up many times. The chain joins TRBV12-3 or TRBV12-4 to TRBJ1-2; D gene unclear. The CDR3 covers 13 residues. Trimming shortened V by 8 bases and J by 3 bases, and 13 bases separated the two germline ends. CDR3 in DNA: TGTGCCAGCTCTGAGCAGGCGGACTATGGCTACACCTTC. As protein: CASSEQADYGYTF.

This clonotype has a handful of counts. J is TRBJ2-1 and V is TRBV7-3; 7 bases map to TRBD2. Germline V gene sequence: CDR1 SGHTA, CDR2 FQGTGA. CDR3 length equals 13 residues. The junction had 2 bases not matched to a gene; V was cut back by 0 bases and J by 9 bases. The CDR3 coding sequence is TGTGCCAGCAGCTTAACTTCGGGGGGTGAGCAGTTCTTC. Translation gives CASSLTSGGEQFF. Using reference TRBV7-3 and TRBJ2-1 for the parts outside the CDR3, the full variable domain is GAGVSQTPSNKVTEKGKYVELRCDPISGHTALYWYRQSLGQGPEFLIYFQGTGAADDSGLPNDRFFAVRPEGSVSTLKIQRTERGDSAVYLCASSLTSGGEQFFGPGTRLTVL.

This clonotype was recorded at least ten times. V gene TRBV25-1 combines with J gene TRBJ2-5; 8 bases are shared with TRBD1. In germline, CDR1 is MGHDK, CDR2 SYGVNS. This CDR3 is 14 amino acids long. V was clipped by 2 bases and J by 5 bases; unmatched bases: 4. The CDR3 nucleotides read TGTGCCAGCAGTGAACTGGACAGGGTGGAGACCCAGTACTTC. It is translated as CASSELDRVETQYF.

At least ten counts were recorded for this clonotype. J is TRBJ2-7 and V is TRBV29-1; no clear D. CDR3 length equals 13 residues. Trimming pared 4 bases from V and 5 bases from J, leaving 15 bases between. The germline gives CDR1 SQVTM, CDR2 ANQGSEA. Here the CDR3 reads CSVVPVRSDEQYF. The DNA of the CDR3 is TGCAGCGTTGTCCCAGTCCGTTCCGACGAGCAGTACTTC.

The chain links TRBV7-6 to TRBJ2-2, with a tentative D call TRBD1 (6 bases). CDR3 length: 15 residues. The V gene's germline CDR1 is SGHVS and CDR2 FNYEAQ. The germline V and J ends were trimmed by 1 base and 5 bases, with 11 bases remaining between them. The DNA for the CDR3 is TGTGCCAGCAGCTTAGAAGGGGGACCAACCGGGGAGCTGTTTTTT. It codes for CASSLEGGPTGELFF.

This clonotype was seen ten or more times. The chain links TRBV5-1 to TRBJ2-5, with TRBD1 identical over 7 bases. Germline V gene data show CDR1 as SGHRS and CDR2 as YFSETQ. Trimming took 3 bases from V and 5 from J; bases not matched to a gene: 13. This CDR3 spans 16 amino acids. The CDR3 nucleotides are TGCGCCAGCAGCTCGACTCCCGACAGGGCGTGGGAGACCCAGTACTTC. Its translation is CASSSTPDRAWETQYF. Supplemented by reference TRBV5-1 and TRBJ2-5, the full variable domain reads KAGVTQTPRYLIKTRGQQVTLSCSPISGHRSVSWYQQTPGQGLQFLFEYFSETQRNKGNFPGRFSGRQFSNSRSEMNVSTLELGDSALYLCASSSTPDRAWETQYFGPGTRLLVL.

In this sample, this clonotype turned up a few times. This chain connects TRBV7-6 to TRBJ2-1, with D possibly being TRBD2 (5 bases). The V gene lost 4 bases and the J gene lost 6 bases, with 16 bases spanning the gap. The CDR3 totals 15 residues. Germline-derived CDR1 and CDR2 are SGHVS and FNYEAQ. CDR3 in DNA: TGTGCCAGCAGCTCTCGTCGGCTAGCCAGCAATGAGCAGTTCTTC. Encoded protein: CASSSRRLASNEQFF.

This clonotype was counted once. This chain links TRBV10-3 with TRBJ1-5; D is possibly TRBD1 (6 bases). Germline V gene lookup returns CDR1 ENHRY and CDR2 SYGVKD. The CDR3 runs 12 residues. V was clipped by 8 bases and J by 7 bases, with 12 bases between them. The CDR3 reads CAISSGEQPQHF. The CDR3 bases are TGTGCCATCTCCTCAGGGGAACAGCCCCAGCATTTT.

This chain connects TRBV9 to TRBJ2-1, with a possible D match to TRBD2 (5 bases). The CDR3 covers 12 residues. The V gene's germline CDR1 is SGDLS and CDR2 YYNGEE. V lost 4 bases and J lost 7, with 9 bases in between. The CDR3 reads CASSLRRNEQFF. As DNA, the CDR3 is TGTGCCAGCAGCCTCCGGAGGAATGAGCAGTTCTTC.

This clonotype was detected many times. V gene TRBV5-5 combines with J gene TRBJ1-1; TRBD1 is a possible D gene (5 bases). V was pared by 0 bases and J by 4 bases, with 13 bases between. The CDR3 is 15 amino acids. CDR1 SGHKS and CDR2 YYEKEE come from the germline V gene (reference sequence). This CDR3 is CASSLGKGFGTEAFF. DNA of the CDR3: TGTGCCAGCAGCTTGGGGAAGGGGTTTGGCACTGAAGCTTTCTTT. Full variable domain (remainder filled in from reference TRBV5-5 and TRBJ1-1): DAGVTQSPTHLIKTRGQQVTLRCSPISGHKSVSWYQQVLGQGPQFIFQYYEKEERGRGNFPDRFSARQFPNYSSELNVNALLLGDSALYLCASSLGKGFGTEAFFGQGTRLTVV.

This clonotype was counted many times. This rearrangement joins TRBV7-6 to TRBJ1-1, with 9 nucleotides matching TRBD1. Germline V gene lookup returns CDR1 SGHVS and CDR2 FNYEAQ. The CDR3 is 16 amino acids. J was trimmed by 1 base and V by 0 bases; bases with no gene match: 3. In DNA, the CDR3 is TGTGCCAGCAGCTTAGCAACAGGGGGCGCGAACACTGAAGCTTTCTTT. This translates into CASSLATGGANTEAFF.

This rearrangement joins TRBV6-2 or TRBV6-3 to TRBJ2-7, with 7 bases matching TRBD2. With 4 bases clipped from V and 6 bases from J, the junction kept 3 bases outside the gene matches. The CDR3 loop spans 12 amino acids. Germline-derived CDR1 and CDR2 are MNHEY and SVGEGT. DNA of the CDR3: TGTGCCAGCAGTTCACTAGCGCCCGAGCAGTACTTC. It codes for CASSSLAPEQYF.

This clonotype was counted a few times. This chain connects TRBV4-2 to TRBJ1-3, with 7 bases fitting TRBD1. CDR3 size: 13 residues. With V trimmed by 7 bases and J by 3 bases, 3 bases remained unmatched. Germline assignment: CDR1 LGHNA and CDR2 YNFKEQ. For the CDR3, the DNA is TGTGCCAGCATTGACAGGGATGGAAACACCATATATTTT. Translating gives CASIDRDGNTIYF.

This clonotype was observed at least ten times. This chain uses TRBV12-3 or TRBV12-4 with TRBJ2-3; 9 nucleotides agree with TRBD1. With V trimmed by 7 bases and J by 2 bases, 10 bases remained unmatched. The CDR3 consists of 16 residues. CDR3 bases: TGTGCCAGCATTCAAACCGGGACAGGGAACACAGATACGCAGTATTTT. Amino acid sequence: CASIQTGTGNTDTQYF.

This clonotype was recorded many times. The chain employs TRBV20-1 and TRBJ2-5; no reliable D call. This CDR3 comprises 11 residues. Germline CDR1 DFQATT, CDR2 SNEGSKA (reference sequence). V lost 5 bases to trimming and J lost 7 bases, with 11 bases between them. The CDR3 DNA sequence: TGCAGTGCTCCGCTACTCGGGACCCAGTACTTC. Protein sequence: CSAPLLGTQYF.

Only a few counts were recorded for this clonotype. The V and J genes are TRBV6-1 and TRBJ1-4, with 7 nucleotides matching TRBD1. Germline loops: CDR1 MNHNS, CDR2 SASEGT. CDR3 size: 14 residues. V dropped 7 bases and J dropped 4; count of bases not matched to a gene: 6. This CDR3 reads CASTRGPGNEKLFF. The CDR3 DNA reads as TGTGCCAGCACGAGGGGGCCGGGTAATGAAAAACTGTTTTTT.

The chain couples TRBV11-2 to TRBJ2-2; 11 nucleotides match TRBD1. Germline assignment: CDR1 SGHAT and CDR2 FQNNGV. CDR3 size: 16 residues. V shed 4 bases and J 5 bases; nucleotides not matched to a gene: 6. The CDR3 DNA is TGTGCCAGCAGCTCTCTCCGGGACAGGGGGACCGGGGAGCTGTTTTTT. Translation gives CASSSLRDRGTGELFF.

This clonotype has more than one count but fewer than ten. The J gene is TRBJ2-7, the V gene TRBV7-9; D tentatively fits TRBD1 or TRBD2 (6 bases each). Deletions cut 4 bases from V and 3 bases from J, with 22 bases between. The germline V gene encodes CDR1 SEHNR and CDR2 FQNEAQ (reference sequence). There are 17 residues in the CDR3. This CDR3 reads CASSWGAEFTPVYEQYF. The DNA of the CDR3 is TGTGCCAGCAGCTGGGGGGCGGAATTCACCCCGGTCTACGAGCAGTACTTC.